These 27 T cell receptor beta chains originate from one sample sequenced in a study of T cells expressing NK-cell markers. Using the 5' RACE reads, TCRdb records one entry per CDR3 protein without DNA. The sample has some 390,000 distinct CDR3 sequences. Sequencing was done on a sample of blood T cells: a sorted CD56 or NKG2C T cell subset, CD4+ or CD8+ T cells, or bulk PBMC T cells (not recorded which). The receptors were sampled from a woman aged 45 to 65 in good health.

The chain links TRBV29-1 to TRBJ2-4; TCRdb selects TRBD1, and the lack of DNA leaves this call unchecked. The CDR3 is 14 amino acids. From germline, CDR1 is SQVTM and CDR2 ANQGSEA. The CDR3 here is CSVGGGTLTNIQYF.

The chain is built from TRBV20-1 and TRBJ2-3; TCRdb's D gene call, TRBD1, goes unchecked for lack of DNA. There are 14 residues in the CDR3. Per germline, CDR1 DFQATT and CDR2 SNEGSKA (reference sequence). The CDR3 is CSARHPGTTDTQYF.

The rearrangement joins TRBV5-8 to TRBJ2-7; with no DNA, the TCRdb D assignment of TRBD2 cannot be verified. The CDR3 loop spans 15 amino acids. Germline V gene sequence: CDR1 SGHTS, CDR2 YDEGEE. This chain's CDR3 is CSSSRGTSLSYEQYF.

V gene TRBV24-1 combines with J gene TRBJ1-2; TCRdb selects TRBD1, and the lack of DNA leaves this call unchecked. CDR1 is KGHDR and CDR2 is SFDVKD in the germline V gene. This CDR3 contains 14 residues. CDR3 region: CATSDWTGAQGYTF.

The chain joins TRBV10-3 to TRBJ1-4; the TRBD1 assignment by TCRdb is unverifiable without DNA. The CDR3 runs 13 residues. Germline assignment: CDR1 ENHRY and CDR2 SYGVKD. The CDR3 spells CAISKTGDEKLFF.

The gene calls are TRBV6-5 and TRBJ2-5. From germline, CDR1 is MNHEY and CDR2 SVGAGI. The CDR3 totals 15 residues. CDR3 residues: CASRFGPDLGETQYF.

The CDR3 sequence: CASSSLPVKAFF. The V and J genes are TRBV2 and TRBJ1-1. The CDR3 loop spans 12 amino acids. Per the germline V gene, CDR1 is SNHLY and CDR2 is FYNNEI. The full variable domain, its missing parts supplied by reference TRBV2 and TRBJ1-1, is EPEVTQTPSHQVTQMGQEVILRCVPISNHLYFYWYRQILGQKVEFLVSFYNNEISEKSEIFDDQFSVERPDGSNFTLKIRSTKLEDSAMYFCASSSLPVKAFFGQGTRLTVV.

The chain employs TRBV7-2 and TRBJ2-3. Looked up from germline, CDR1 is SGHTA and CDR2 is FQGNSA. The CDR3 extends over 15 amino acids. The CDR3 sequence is CASSLGWRARDTQYF.

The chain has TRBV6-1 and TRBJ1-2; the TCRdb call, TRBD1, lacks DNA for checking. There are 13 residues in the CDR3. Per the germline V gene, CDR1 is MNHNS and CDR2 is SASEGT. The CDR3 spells CASSLKQGSGYTF.

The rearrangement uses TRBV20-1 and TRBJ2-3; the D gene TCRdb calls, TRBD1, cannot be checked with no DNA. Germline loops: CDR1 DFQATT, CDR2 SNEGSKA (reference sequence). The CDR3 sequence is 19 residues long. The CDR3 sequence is CSANTGQGFSVPGTDTQYF.

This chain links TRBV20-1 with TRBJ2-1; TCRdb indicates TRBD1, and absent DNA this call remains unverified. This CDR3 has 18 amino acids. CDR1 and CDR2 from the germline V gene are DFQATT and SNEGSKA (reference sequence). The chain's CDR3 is CSARDESTGEDFLNEQFF.

This CDR3 reads CATSDGGQGWDQPQHF. This chain uses TRBV24-1 with TRBJ1-5; TCRdb gives TRBD1 as the D gene, but with no DNA this cannot be confirmed. Germline CDR1 and CDR2: KGHDR and SFDVKD. CDR3 size: 16 residues.

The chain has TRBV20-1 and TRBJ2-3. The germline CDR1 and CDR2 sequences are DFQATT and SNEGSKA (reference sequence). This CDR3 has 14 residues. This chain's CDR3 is CSARDARSTDTQYF.

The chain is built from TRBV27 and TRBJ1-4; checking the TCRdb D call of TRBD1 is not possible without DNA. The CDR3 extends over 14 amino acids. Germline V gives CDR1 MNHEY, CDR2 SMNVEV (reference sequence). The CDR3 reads CASSSRDRVEKLFF.

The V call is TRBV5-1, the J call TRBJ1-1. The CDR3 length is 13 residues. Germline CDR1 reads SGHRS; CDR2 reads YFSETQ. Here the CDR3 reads CASSVSVNTEAFF.

The CDR3 sequence is CASSIGLRSEQFF. The chain recombines TRBV19 with TRBJ2-1. The CDR3 sequence is 13 residues long. The germline gives CDR1 LNHDA, CDR2 SQIVND (reference sequence).

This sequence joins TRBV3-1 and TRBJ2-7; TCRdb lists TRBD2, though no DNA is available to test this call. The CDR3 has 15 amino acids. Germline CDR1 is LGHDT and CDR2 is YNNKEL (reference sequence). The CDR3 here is CASRERLAGAYEQYF.

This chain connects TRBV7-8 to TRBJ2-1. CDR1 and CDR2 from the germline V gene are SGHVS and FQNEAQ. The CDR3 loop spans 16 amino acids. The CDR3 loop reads CASSLEMRMGYNEQFF.

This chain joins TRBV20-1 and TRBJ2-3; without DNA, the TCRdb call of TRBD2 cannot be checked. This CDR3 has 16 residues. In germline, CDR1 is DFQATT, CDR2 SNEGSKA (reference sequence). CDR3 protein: CSANPAGGSSTDTQYF.

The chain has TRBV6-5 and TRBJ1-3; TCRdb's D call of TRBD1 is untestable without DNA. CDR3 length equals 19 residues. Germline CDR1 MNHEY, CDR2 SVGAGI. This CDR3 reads CASSYAGTGATIRENTIYF.

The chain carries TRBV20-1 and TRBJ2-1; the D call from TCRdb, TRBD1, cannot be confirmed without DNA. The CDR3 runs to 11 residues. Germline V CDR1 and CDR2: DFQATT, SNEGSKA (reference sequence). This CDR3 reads CSASLGGGMFF.

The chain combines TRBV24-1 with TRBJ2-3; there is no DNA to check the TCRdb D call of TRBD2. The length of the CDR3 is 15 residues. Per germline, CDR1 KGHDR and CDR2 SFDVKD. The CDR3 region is CATSDTSVSTDTQYF.

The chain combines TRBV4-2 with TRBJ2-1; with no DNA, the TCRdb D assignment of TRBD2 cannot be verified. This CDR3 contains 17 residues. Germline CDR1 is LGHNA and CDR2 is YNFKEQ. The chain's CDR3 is CASSQVASSGRYNEQFF.

The CDR3 region is CASSYDSISGNTIYF. This rearrangement joins TRBV6-6 to TRBJ1-3. Looked up from germline, CDR1 is MNHNY and CDR2 is SVGAGI (reference sequence). The CDR3 length is 15 residues.

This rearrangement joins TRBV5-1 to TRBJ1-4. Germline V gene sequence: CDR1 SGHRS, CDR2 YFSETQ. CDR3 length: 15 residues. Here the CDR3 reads CASSLFLGTNEKLFF.

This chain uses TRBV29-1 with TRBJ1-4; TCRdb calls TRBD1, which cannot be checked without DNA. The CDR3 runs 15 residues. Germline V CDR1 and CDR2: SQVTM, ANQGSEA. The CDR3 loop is CSVAPRGDRQGRQFF. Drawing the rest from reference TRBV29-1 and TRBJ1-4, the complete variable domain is SAVISQKPSRDICQRGTSLTIQCQVDSQVTMMFWYRQQPGQSLTLIATANQGSEATYESGFVIDKFPISRPNLTFSTLTVSNMSPEDSSIYLCSVAPRGDRQGRQFFGSGTQLSVL.

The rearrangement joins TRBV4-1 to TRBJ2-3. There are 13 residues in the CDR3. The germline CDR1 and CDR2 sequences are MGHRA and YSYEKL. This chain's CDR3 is CASSQVLTDTQYF.